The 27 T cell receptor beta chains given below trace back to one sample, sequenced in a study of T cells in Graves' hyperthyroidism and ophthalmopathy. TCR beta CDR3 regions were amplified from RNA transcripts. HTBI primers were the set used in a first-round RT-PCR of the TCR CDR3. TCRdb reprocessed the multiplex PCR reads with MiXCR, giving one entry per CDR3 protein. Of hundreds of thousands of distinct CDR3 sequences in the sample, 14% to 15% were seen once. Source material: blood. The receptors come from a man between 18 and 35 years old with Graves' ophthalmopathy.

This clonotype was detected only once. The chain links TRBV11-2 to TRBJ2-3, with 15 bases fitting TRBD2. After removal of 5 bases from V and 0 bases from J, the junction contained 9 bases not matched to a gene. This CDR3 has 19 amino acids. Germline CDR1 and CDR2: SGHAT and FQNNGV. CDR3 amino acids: CASSPGTSGGCASTDTQYF. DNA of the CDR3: TGTGCCAGCAGCCCCGGGACTAGCGGGGGGTGTGCTAGCACAGATACGCAGTATTTT.

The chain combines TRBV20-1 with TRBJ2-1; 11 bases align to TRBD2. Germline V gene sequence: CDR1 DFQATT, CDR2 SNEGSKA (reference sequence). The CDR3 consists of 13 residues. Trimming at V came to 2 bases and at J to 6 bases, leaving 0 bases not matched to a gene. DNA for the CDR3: TGCAGTGCTAGACTAGCGGGGGGCAATGAGCAGTTCTTC. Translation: CSARLAGGNEQFF.

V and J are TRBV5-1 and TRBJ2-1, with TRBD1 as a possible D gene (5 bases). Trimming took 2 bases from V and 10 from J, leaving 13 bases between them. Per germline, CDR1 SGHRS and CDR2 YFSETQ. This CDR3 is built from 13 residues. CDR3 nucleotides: TGCGCCAGCAGCTTTTTAGGGGCCCAAGAGCAGTTCTTC. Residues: CASSFLGAQEQFF.

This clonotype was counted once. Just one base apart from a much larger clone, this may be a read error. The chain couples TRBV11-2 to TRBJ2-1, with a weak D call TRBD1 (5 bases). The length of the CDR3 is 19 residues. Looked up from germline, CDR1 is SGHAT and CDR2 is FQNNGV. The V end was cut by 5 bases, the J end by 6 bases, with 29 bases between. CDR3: CASSHSGWGEWSGINEQFF. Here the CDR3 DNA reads TGTGCCAGCAGCCATAGTGGTTGGGGCGAGTGGTCAGGGATCAATGAGCAGTTCTTC.

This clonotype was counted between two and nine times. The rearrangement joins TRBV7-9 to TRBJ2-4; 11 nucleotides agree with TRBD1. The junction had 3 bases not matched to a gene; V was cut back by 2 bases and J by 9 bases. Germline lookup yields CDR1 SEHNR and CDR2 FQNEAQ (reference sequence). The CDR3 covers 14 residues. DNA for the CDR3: TGTGCCAGCAGCTTAAAGGGGACAGGGGGCATTCAGTACTTC. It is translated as CASSLKGTGGIQYF.

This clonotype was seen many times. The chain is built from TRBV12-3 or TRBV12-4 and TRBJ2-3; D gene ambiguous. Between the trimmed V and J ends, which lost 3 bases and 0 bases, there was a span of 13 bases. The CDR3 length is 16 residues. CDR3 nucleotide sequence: TGTGCCAGCAGTTTGTTTGGCACCTCTAGCACAGATACGCAGTATTTT. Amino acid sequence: CASSLFGTSSTDTQYF.

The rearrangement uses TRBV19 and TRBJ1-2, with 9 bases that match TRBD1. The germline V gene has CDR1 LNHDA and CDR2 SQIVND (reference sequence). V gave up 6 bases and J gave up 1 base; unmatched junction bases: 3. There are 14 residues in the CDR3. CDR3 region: CASSADRGNYGYTF. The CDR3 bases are TGTGCCAGTAGCGCGGACAGGGGTAACTATGGCTACACCTTC. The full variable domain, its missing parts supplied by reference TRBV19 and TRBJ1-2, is DGGITQSPKYLFRKEGQNVTLSCEQNLNHDAMYWYRQDPGQGLRLIYYSQIVNDFQKGDIAEGYSVSREKKESFPLTVTSAQKNPTAFYLCASSADRGNYGYTFGSGTRLTVV.

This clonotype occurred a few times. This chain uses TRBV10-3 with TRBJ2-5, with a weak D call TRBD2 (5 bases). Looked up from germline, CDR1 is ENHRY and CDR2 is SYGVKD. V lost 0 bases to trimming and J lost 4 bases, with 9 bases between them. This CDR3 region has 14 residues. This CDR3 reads CAISESQSGETQYF. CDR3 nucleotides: TGTGCCATCAGTGAGTCCCAGAGCGGAGAGACCCAGTACTTC.

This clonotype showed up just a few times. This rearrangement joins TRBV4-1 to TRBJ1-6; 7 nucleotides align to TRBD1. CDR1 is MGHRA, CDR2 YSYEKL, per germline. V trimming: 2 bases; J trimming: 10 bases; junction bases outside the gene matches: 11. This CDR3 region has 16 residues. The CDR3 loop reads CASSQPLTGKRSPLHF. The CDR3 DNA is TGCGCCAGCAGCCAACCGTTGACAGGGAAAAGGTCACCCCTCCACTTT.

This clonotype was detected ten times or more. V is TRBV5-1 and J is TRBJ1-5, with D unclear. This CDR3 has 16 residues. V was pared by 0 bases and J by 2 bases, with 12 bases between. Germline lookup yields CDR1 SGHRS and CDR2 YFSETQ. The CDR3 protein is CASSLESPDGNQPQHF. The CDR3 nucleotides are TGCGCCAGCAGCTTGGAAAGCCCCGACGGCAATCAGCCCCAGCATTTT.

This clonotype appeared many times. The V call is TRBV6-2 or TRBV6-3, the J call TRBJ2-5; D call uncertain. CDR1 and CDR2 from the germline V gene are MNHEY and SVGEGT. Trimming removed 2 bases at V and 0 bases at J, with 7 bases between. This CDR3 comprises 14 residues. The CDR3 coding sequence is TGTGCCAGCAGTTACCTCGAGAACCAAGAGACCCAGTACTTC. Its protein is CASSYLENQETQYF.

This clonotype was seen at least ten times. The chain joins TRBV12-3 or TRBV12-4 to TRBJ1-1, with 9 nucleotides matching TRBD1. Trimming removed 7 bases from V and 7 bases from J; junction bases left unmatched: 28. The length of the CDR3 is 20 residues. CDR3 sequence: CASKPGWTGEGPGGPDEAFF. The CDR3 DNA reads TGTGCCAGCAAACCTGGGTGGACAGGGGAGGGCCCGGGGGGACCGGATGAAGCTTTCTTT.

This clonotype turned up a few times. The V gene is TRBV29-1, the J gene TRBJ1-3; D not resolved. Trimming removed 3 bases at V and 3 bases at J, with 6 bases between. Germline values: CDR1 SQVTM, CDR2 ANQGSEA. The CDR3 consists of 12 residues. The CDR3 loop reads CSVESLGNTIYF. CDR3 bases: TGCAGCGTTGAGAGTCTTGGAAACACCATATATTTT.

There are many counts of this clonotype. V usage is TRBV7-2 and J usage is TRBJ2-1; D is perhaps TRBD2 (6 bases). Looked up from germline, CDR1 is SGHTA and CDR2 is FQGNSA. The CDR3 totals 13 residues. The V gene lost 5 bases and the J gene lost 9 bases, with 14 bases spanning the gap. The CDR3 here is CASSRIGGIEQFF. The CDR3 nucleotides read TGTGCCAGCAGCCGAATCGGGGGAATTGAGCAGTTCTTC.

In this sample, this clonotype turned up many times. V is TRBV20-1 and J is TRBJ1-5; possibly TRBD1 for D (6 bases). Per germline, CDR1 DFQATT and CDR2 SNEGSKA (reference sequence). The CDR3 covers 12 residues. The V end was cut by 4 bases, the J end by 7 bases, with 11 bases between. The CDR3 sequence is CSANEGEQPQHF. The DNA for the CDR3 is TGCAGTGCTAACGAGGGGGAGCAGCCCCAGCATTTT.

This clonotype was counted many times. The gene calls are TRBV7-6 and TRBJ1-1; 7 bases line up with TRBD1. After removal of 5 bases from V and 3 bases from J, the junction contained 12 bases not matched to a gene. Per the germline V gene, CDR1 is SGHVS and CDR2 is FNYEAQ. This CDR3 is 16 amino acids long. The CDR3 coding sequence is TGTGCCAGCAGCGGATACCCCGGGACAGCTCACACTGAAGCTTTCTTT. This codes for CASSGYPGTAHTEAFF.

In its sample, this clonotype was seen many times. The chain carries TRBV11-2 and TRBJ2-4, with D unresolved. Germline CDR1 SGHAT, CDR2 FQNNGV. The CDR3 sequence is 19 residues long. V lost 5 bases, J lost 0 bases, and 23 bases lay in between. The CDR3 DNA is TGTGCCAGCAGCCCCCAAATCGTGGGCTATGTGATAGCCAAAAACATTCAGTACTTC. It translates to CASSPQIVGYVIAKNIQYF.

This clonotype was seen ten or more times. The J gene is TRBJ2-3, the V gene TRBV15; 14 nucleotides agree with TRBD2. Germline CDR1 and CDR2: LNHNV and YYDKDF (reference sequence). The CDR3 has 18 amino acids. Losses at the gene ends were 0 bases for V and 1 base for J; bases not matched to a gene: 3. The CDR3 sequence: CATSRDGTSGSRTDTQYF. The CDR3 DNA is TGTGCCACCAGCAGAGATGGGACTAGCGGGAGCCGCACAGATACGCAGTATTTT. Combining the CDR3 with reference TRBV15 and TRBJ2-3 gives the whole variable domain DAMVIQNPRYQVTQFGKPVTLSCSQTLNHNVMYWYQQKSSQAPKLLFHYYDKDFNNEADTPDNFQSRRPNTSFCFLDIRSPGLGDTAMYLCATSRDGTSGSRTDTQYFGPGTRLTVL.

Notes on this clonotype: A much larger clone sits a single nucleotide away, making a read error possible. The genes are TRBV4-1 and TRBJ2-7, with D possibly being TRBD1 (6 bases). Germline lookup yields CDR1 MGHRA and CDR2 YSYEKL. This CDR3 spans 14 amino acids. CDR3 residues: CASSVRGYPYERYF. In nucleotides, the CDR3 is TGCGCCAGCAGCGTCAGGGGTTATCCCTACGAGCGGTACTTC.

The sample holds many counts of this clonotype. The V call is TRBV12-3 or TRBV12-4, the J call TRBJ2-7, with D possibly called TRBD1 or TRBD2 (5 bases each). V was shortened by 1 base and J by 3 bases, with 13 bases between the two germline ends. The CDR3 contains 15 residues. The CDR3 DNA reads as TGTGCCAGCAGTTTAGAAGGGGAGCCCGTCTACGAGCAGTACTTC. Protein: CASSLEGEPVYEQYF.

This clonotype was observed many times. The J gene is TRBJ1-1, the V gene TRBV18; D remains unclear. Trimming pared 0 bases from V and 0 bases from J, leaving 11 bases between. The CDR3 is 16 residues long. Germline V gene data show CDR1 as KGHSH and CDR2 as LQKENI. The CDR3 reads CASSPPLRALNTEAFF. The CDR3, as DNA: TGTGCCAGCTCACCACCTCTTAGGGCCCTGAACACTGAAGCTTTCTTT.

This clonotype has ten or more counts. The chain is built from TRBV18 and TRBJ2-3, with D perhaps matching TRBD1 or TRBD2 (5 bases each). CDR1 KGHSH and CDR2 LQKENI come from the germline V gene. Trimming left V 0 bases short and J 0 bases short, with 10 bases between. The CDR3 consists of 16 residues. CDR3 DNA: TGTGCCAGCTCACCACCGGGGACGCCTAGCACAGATACGCAGTATTTT. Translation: CASSPPGTPSTDTQYF.

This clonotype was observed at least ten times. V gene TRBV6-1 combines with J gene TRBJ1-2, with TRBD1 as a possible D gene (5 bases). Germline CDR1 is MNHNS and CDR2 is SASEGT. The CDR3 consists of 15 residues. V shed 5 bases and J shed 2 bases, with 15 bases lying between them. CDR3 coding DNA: TGTGCCAGCAGTACGGGACGGCCCCTGAACTATGGCTACACCTTC. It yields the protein CASSTGRPLNYGYTF.

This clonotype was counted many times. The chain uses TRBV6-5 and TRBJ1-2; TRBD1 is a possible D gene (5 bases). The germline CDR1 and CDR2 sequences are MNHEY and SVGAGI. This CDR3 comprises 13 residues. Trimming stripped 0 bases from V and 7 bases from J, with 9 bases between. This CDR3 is CASSYSRGSGYTF. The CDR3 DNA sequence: TGTGCCAGCAGTTACTCACGGGGCTCTGGCTACACCTTC.

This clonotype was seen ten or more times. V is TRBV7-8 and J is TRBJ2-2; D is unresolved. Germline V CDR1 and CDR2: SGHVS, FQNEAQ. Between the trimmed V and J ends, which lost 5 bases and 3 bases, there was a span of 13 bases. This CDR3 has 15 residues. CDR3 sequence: CASSPPEQYTGELFF. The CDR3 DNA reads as TGTGCCAGCAGCCCCCCCGAGCAGTACACCGGGGAGCTGTTTTTT.

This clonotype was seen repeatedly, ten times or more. For the CDR3, the DNA is TGCGCCAGCAGCTTTGCTCCCGGGACAGGGTCGAACACTGAAGCTTTCTTT. The encoded protein is CASSFAPGTGSNTEAFF. The chain couples TRBV5-1 to TRBJ1-1; 9 bases agree with TRBD1. CDR3 length equals 17 residues. Germline CDR1 and CDR2: SGHRS and YFSETQ. With V trimmed by 2 bases and J by 1 base, 9 bases remained unmatched.

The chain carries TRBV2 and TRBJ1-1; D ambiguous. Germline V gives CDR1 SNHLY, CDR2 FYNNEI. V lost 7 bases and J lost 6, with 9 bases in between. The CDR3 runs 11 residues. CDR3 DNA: TGTGCCAGCAAAGGAGCCGCTGAAGCTTTCTTT. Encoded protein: CASKGAAEAFF. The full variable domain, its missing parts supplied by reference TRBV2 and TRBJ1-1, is EPEVTQTPSHQVTQMGQEVILRCVPISNHLYFYWYRQILGQKVEFLVSFYNNEISEKSEIFDDQFSVERPDGSNFTLKIRSTKLEDSAMYFCASKGAAEAFFGQGTRLTVV.